These T cell receptor beta chains were read from a single sample in a study of blood T cell repertoires in COVID-19. Repertoires were generated with immunoSEQ multiplex PCR, while TCRdb's copy carries only in-frame clones and drops some. Of over 150,000 clones listed, about 88% are singletons. Material for sequencing was peripheral blood. The receptors derive from a middle-aged man with active or convalescent COVID-19. CDR3s include the opening cysteine and the closing phenylalanine or tryptophan. D genes are given only for firm matches. The size field is filled for only some rows; it gives once, few, many or a size class.

cdr3_aa,cdr3_nt,j_call,d_call,clone_size,v_call
CASSQEQLGEAFF,TGTGCCAGCAGCCAAGAACAGCTGGGTGAAGCTTTCTTT,TRBJ1-1,.,.,TRBV3-1/TRBV3-2
CSVAAGGQETQYF,TGCAGCGTTGCTGCGGGGGGGCAAGAGACCCAGTACTTC,TRBJ2-5,TRBD2,.,TRBV29-1
CASSSSQGSGNTIYF,TGCGCCAGCAGCTCGTCACAGGGCTCTGGAAACACCATATATTTT,TRBJ1-3,.,few,TRBV5-1
CASSQRQSGANVLTF,TGCGCCAGCAGTCAAAGACAGTCTGGGGCCAACGTCCTGACTTTC,TRBJ2-6,.,.,TRBV23-1
CASSLLGQGEEKLFF,TGTGCCAGCAGCTTACTAGGACAGGGAGAAGAAAAACTGTTTTTT,TRBJ1-4,TRBD1,once,TRBV7-2
CASSTSPDRVDTQYF,TGTGCCAGCAGCACCTCCCCGGACAGGGTTGATACGCAGTATTTT,TRBJ2-3,TRBD1,.,TRBV9
CASRATDSPYNSPLHF,TGTGCCAGCAGGGCCACCGACAGCCCTTATAATTCACCCCTCCACTTT,TRBJ1-6,.,.,TRBV6-4
CASSLTRASEQYF,TGTGCCAGCAGTTTAACCCGAGCTAGCGAGCAGTACTTC,TRBJ2-7,.,.,TRBV28
CASSRGSHQPQHF,TGTGCCTCTTCAAGGGGGAGCCATCAGCCCCAGCATTTT,TRBJ1-5,.,.,TRBV11-3
CASSLRRAYEQYF,TGTGCCAGCAGTCTCCGACGGGCCTACGAGCAGTACTTC,TRBJ2-7,.,.,TRBV27
CSASPRGQGGSDYGYTF,TGCAGTGCTAGTCCCCGAGGACAGGGGGGTTCCGACTATGGCTACACCTTC,TRBJ1-2,TRBD1,.,TRBV20-1
CASSRQSAYGYTF,TGTGCCAGCAGTAGACAGAGCGCCTATGGCTACACCTTC,TRBJ1-2,.,.,TRBV6-2/TRBV6-3
CASSRTGDNQPQHF,TGTGCCAGCAGTCGGACAGGGGACAATCAGCCCCAGCATTTT,TRBJ1-5,TRBD1,.,TRBV2
CASRRQTDSNQPQHF,TGTGCCAGTAGGCGACAAACGGATAGCAATCAGCCCCAGCATTTT,TRBJ1-5,.,.,TRBV19
CASSLARGAQETQYF,TGTGCCAGCTCACTAGCGCGGGGGGCGCAAGAGACCCAGTACTTC,TRBJ2-5,TRBD2,.,TRBV18
CSVLEVDTEAFF,TGCAGCGTTCTGGAGGTTGACACTGAAGCTTTCTTT,TRBJ1-1,.,.,TRBV29-1